This TCR beta chain was obtained from a study of regulatory T cells in long-lasting Graves disease. Arm-PCR of CDR3 regions with iRepertoire HTBI primers generated TCR beta libraries. TCRdb re-called the multiplex PCR reads with MiXCR, one entry per CDR3 protein. This sample has more than 300,000 distinct CDR3 sequences; around 15% occur once, and the top ten carry about 19%. As for time point: newly diagnosed GD, antithyroid drugs for less than 3 months. PBMC RNA served as the TCR library source. Graves' disease diagnosis used American Thyroid Association guidelines. Patients all came to the study from an endocrinology department in Xi'an, China. EDTA tubes held roughly 8.1 milliliters of peripheral blood from each patient. This clonotype was seen many times. The V gene end was trimmed by 4 bases and the J gene end by 0 bases; junction bases not matched to a gene: 9. CDR3 length: 17 residues. The same data also went into a second study, on T cells in Graves' hyperthyroidism and ophthalmopathy.

The chain couples TRBV12-3 or TRBV12-4 to TRBJ2-1, with TRBD1 matching over 7 bases. The source is a woman younger than 35 with Graves disease. The sample here was peripheral blood mononuclear cells (PBMCs), taken at new diagnosis, from a patient treated with antithyroid drugs. The chain's CDR3 is CASSWEHRGSSYNEQFF. The CDR3 DNA sequence: TGTGCCAGCAGTTGGGAACACAGGGGCAGCTCCTACAATGAGCAGTTCTTC.